The clone carrying this T cell receptor (beta chain) was recorded at least ten times. Its antigen remains unknown. The record originates from a study of T cells in Graves' hyperthyroidism and ophthalmopathy. Study-wide background: Initial diagnosis, before any treatment, was when peripheral blood was collected.

Study observations and caveats: Most thyroid clonotypes that were expanded above 0.001 also turned up in blood.

V was pared by 6 bases and J by 3 bases, with 4 bases of the junction left unmatched. This CDR3 is built from 13 residues. RNA transcripts gave rise to amplified TCR beta CDR3 regions. The TCR CDR3 was amplified in a first-round RT-PCR using the HTBI primer set. TCRdb passed the multiplex PCR reads through MiXCR, listing each CDR3 protein once. The sample lists a few hundred thousand distinct CDR3 sequences; about 14% were seen once. The rearrangement joins TRBV12-3 or TRBV12-4 to TRBJ1-1, with 7 bases lining up with TRBD1. Sequenced material: blood. This sequence originates from a woman younger than 45 with Graves' ophthalmopathy. The DNA of the CDR3 is TGTGCCAGCAGAACGACAGGGTACACTGAAGCTTTCTTT. Its protein product is CASRTTGYTEAFF.